This T cell receptor (beta chain) was captured in a study of T cell repertoires in cytomegalovirus infection. From germline, CDR1 is MNHEY and CDR2 SVGEGT. The V and J ends lost 4 bases and 0 bases respectively, with 6 bases between them. The CDR3 extends over 14 amino acids. Using its own MiXCR run on the reads, TCRdb lists one record per CDR3 protein. The table records about a million distinct CDR3 sequences, 30% to 40% of them present only once. In the case of this clonotype: Its antigen remains unidentified.

The TCR sequence derives from a human donor in good health (CMV status not recorded). Some clones in this sample may be carry-over from other donors' samples. Sample: cultured CD8+ T cells from PBMCs, taken from culture after CMV antigen stimulation. V is TRBV6-2 or TRBV6-3 and J is TRBJ1-4, with no clear D. CDR3 amino acids: CASSLPATNEKLFF. The CDR3 DNA is TGTGCCAGCAGTTTGCCTGCAACTAATGAAAAACTGTTTTTT.